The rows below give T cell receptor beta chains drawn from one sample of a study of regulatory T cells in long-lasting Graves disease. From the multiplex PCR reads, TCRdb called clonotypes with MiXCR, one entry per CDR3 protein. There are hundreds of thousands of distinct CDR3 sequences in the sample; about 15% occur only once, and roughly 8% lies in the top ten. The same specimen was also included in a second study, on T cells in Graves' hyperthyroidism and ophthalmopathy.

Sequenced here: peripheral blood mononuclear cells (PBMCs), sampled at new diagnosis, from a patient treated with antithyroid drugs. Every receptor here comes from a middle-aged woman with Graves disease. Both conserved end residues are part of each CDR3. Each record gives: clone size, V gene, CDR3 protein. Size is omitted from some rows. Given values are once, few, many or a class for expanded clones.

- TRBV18 CASSPSTGNDEQFF
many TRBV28 CASSFPLAGGRTGELFF
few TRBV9 CASSGASGRDEQFF
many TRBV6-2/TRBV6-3 CASSSGTHPSTDTQYF
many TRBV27 CASSFAGHPTDTQYF
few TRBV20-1 CSAGTGDSYEQYF
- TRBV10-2 CASSVAAVGRGYTF
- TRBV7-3 CASSHTGQSTDTQYF
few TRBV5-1 CASSLHPGNEQYF
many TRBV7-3 CAVTSGRIWVGSYNEQFF
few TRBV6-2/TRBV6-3 CASSYSNGGVTEAFF
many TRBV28 CASSPQISGAAEQYF
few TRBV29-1 CSVGGMGGSTGANVLTF
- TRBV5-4 CASSFTGGENTEAFF
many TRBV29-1 CSVEFYQHSNEQFF
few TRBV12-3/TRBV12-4 CASTRRGDTQYF
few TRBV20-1 CSARERVSSLGYYGYTF
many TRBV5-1 CASSLVSGASTDTQYF
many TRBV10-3 CAISSGTSGRVETQYF
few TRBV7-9 CASSLVKSGNTEAFF
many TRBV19 CASSGTRSSTDTQYF
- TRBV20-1 CSAREPTHGYEQYF
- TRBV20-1 CSARGQGVRETQYF
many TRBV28 CASSLPQRETSYEQYF